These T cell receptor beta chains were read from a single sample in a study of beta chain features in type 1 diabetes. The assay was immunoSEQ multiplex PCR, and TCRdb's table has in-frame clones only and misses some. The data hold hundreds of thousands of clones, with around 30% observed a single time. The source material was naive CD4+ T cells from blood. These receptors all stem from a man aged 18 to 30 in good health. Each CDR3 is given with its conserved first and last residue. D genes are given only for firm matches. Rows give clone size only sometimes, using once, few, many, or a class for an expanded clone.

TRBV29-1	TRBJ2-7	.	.	TGCAGCGTTGGGCTAGTCGGAGCCTACGAGCAGTACTTC	CSVGLVGAYEQYF
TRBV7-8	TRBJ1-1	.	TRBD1	TGTGCCAGCACCCAGACAGGGTTCGAGAACACTGAAGCTTTCTTT	CASTQTGFENTEAFF
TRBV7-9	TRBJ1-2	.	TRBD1	TGTGCCAGCAGCTTATGGGACAGAGTGGGCTACACCTTC	CASSLWDRVGYTF
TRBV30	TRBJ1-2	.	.	TGTGCCTGGAGTCAGAGGTCTAACTATGGCTACACCTTC	CAWSQRSNYGYTF
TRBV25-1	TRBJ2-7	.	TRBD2	TGTGCCAGCAGTGACGCCGGGACTAGCGGGAGAGAGCACTTC	CASSDAGTSGREHF
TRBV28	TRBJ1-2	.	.	TGTGCCAGCACCATCCCTCCGGGTGGGGCTGGCTACACCTTC	CASTIPPGGAGYTF
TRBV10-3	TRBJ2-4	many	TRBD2	TGTGCCATCAGTGATGGGAGCGGGAGCCGGAAAAACATTCAGTACTTC	CAISDGSGSRKNIQYF
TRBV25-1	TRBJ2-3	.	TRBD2	TGTGCCAGCAGTGGATTTAGCGGGAGTCCAGATACGCAGTATTTT	CASSGFSGSPDTQYF
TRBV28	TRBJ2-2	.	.	TGTGCCAGCAGTCCCTTCTCGGGGGAGCTGTTTTTT	CASSPFSGELFF
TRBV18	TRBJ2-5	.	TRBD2	TGTGCCAGCTCACCACCCAGCGGGAGGGCTGAGACCCAGTACTTC	CASSPPSGRAETQYF
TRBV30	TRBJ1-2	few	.	TGTGCCTGGAGTCCTCACGGGAAGGCTGGCTACACCTTC	CAWSPHGKAGYTF
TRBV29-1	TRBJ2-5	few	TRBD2	TGCAGCGTTGTGGTTCGGGGGGGAGAGACCCAGTACTTC	CSVVVRGGETQYF
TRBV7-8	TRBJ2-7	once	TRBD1	TGTGCCAGCAGCACCTGGGACAGGGAGTACGAGCAGTACTTC	CASSTWDREYEQYF
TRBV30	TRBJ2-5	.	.	TGTGCCTGGAGTGGCCGGCGGGAAGAGACCCAGTACTTC	CAWSGRREETQYF
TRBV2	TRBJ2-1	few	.	TGTGCCAGCAGTGTTTATCCTGACGGGCGCAATGAGCAGTTCTTC	CASSVYPDGRNEQFF
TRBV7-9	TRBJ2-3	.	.	TGTGCCAGCAGCTTTCCGGAGGGAACAGATACGCAGTATTTT	CASSFPEGTDTQYF
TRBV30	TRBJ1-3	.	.	TGTGCCTGGGGAGTCCGATCTGGAAACACCATATATTTT	CAWGVRSGNTIYF
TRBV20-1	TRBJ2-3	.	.	TGCAGTAGCTCTAGCACAGATACGCAGTATTTT	CSSSSTDTQYF
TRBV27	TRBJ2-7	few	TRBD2	TGTGCCAGCAGTTCCCACCCGGGAGGGCCGGGCGAGCAGTACTTC	CASSSHPGGPGEQYF
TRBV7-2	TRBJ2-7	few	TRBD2	TGTGCCAGCAGCTTAGCGGCGGTGGGCGGGAGCACGTACTTC	CASSLAAVGGSTYF
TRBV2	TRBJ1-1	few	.	TGTGCCAGCAGTGTGGGAGGGTCTATTGAAGCTTTCTTT	CASSVGGSIEAFF
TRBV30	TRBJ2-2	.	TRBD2	TGTGCCTGGAGTAGAAGACTAGCGGGAGGGCCGGGCACCGGGGAGCTGTTTTTT	CAWSRRLAGGPGTGELFF
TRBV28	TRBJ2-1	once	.	TGTGCCAGCAGTTCCCGTTTGCTTGGACTCTACAATGAGCAGTTCTTC	CASSSRLLGLYNEQFF
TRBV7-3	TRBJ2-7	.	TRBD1	TGTGCCAGCAGCCGGACAGGGAATGCCAACGAGCAGTACTTC	CASSRTGNANEQYF
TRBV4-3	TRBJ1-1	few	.	TGCGCCAGCAGCCAAGATCTCGAGAACACTGAAGCTTTCTTT	CASSQDLENTEAFF
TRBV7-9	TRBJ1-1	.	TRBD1	TGTGCCAGCAGCTTTGGGACAGGGAACACTGAAGCTTTCTTT	CASSFGTGNTEAFF
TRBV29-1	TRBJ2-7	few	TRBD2	TGCAGCGCTGAGACAGGGACTAGCGGGAGGGACGAGCAGTACTTC	CSAETGTSGRDEQYF
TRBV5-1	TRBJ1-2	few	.	TGCGCCAGCAGCGCGCAGGGCCCTATCTATGGCTACACCTTC	CASSAQGPIYGYTF
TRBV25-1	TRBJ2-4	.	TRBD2	TGTGCCAGCAGTGAAGGTCCAGCGGGGAGGATGAACATTCAGTACTTC	CASSEGPAGRMNIQYF
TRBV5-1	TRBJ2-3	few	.	TGCGCCACCCGACTTAACACAGATACGCAGTATTTT	CATRLNTDTQYF
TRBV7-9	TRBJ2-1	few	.	TGTGCCAGCAGCTTAGGCGACCCGGCCATAAACGATGAGCAGTTCTTC	CASSLGDPAINDEQFF
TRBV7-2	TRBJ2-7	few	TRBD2	TGTGCCAGCAGCCCCCGGGCTAGCGGGAGTAGGGAGCAGTACTTC	CASSPRASGSREQYF
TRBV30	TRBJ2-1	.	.	TGTGCCTGGAGTCCGCTCCTCGGACGAGGACCCTACAATGAGCAGTTCTTC	CAWSPLLGRGPYNEQFF
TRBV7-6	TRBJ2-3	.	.	TGTGCCAGCAGCTTCAACACAGATACGCAGTATTTT	CASSFNTDTQYF
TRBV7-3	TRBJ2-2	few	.	TGTGCCAGCAGCTCCCGTGTGGCCGGGGAGCTGTTTTTT	CASSSRVAGELFF
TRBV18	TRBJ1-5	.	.	TGTGCCAGCTCACCAGGGTCACAGACTCAGCCCCAGCATTTT	CASSPGSQTQPQHF
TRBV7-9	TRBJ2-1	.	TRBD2	TGTGCCAGCAGCAGGGGACTAGCGGGCAACAATGAGCAGTTCTTC	CASSRGLAGNNEQFF
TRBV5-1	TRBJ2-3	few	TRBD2	TGCGCCAGCAGCGCGGGACTAGCGACAGATACGCAGTATTTT	CASSAGLATDTQYF
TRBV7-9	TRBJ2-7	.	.	TGTGCCAGCCCCAGGCCCGACGAGCAGTACTTC	CASPRPDEQYF
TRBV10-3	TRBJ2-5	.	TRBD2	TGTGCCACCCGAAGGGCGGGACTAGCGGAGACCCAGTACTTC	CATRRAGLAETQYF
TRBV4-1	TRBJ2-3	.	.	TGCGCCAGCTCCGTGAGGGTCTACACAGATACGCAGTATTTT	CASSVRVYTDTQYF
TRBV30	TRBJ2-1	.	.	TGTGCCTGGAGTACTAGCTTCTCCTACAATGAGCAGTTCTTC	CAWSTSFSYNEQFF
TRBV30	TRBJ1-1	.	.	TGTGCCCGTCGGGGGCCGGGGATGAACACTGAAGCTTTCTTT	CARRGPGMNTEAFF
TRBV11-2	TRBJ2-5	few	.	TGTGCCAGCAGCTTAGTGGACCAAGAGACCCAGTACTTC	CASSLVDQETQYF
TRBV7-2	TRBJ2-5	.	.	TGTGCCAGCAGCTCCCAAGAGACCCAGTACTTC	CASSSQETQYF